This T cell receptor (beta chain) is drawn from a study of T cells after yellow fever vaccination. Study results and limitations: Clonotypes shared by both compartments, CD4 and CD8, made up a small share. After the booster, over 95% of CD4 and around nine tenths of CD8 primary-response clones were re-detected.

Points on this clonotype: Its antigen is not known.

Template switching with 5'RACE generated the TCR cDNA and added a universal primer site and UMIs. From the 5' RACE reads, TCRdb called clonotypes with MiXCR, one entry per CDR3 protein. The sample holds 620,000 or so distinct CDR3 sequences; more than 9% are singletons and the top ten take 14% to 15%. CDR3 size: 15 residues. V lost 2 bases and J 0 bases, leaving 10 bases between the germline ends. Germline CDR1 is SGHNT and CDR2 is YYREEE (reference sequence). The sequenced sample was PBMCs, obtained on the day of the yellow fever booster vaccination. The TCR originated in a man younger than 45 who received the YFV17D yellow fever vaccine. The rearrangement uses TRBV5-4 and TRBJ2-3; maybe TRBD2 (5 bases). The CDR3 region is CASSFPGSSTDTQYF. CDR3 in DNA: TGTGCCAGCAGCTTCCCGGGGAGTAGCACAGATACGCAGTATTTT. The variable domain in full, completed from reference TRBV5-4 and TRBJ2-3, reads ETGVTQSPTHLIKTRGQQVTLRCSSQSGHNTVSWYQQALGQGPQFIFQYYREEENGRGNFPPRFSGLQFPNYSSELNVNALELDDSALYLCASSFPGSSTDTQYFGPGTRLTVL.